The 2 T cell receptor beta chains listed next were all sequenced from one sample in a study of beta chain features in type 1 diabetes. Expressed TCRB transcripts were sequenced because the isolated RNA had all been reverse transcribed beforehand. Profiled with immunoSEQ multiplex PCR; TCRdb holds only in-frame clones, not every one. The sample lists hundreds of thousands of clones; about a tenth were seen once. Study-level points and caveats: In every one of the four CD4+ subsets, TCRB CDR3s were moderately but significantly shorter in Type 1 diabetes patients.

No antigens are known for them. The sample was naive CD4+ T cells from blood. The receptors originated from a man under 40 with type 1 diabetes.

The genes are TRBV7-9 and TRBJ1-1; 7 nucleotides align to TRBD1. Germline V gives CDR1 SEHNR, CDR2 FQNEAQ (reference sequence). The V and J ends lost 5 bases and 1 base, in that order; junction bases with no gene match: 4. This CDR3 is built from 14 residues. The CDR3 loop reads CASSHRGGNTEAFF. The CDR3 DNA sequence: TGTGCCAGCAGCCACAGGGGAGGGAACACTGAAGCTTTCTTT.

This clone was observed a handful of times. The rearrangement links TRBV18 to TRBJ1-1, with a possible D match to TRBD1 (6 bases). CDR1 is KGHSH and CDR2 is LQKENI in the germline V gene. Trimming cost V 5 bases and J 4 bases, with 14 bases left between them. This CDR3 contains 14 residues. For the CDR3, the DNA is TGTGCCAGCTCAGGCGATACAGGGAGCACTGAAGCTTTCTTT. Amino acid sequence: CASSGDTGSTEAFF. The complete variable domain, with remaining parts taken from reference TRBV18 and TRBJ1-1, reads NAGVMQNPRHLVRRRGQEARLRCSPMKGHSHVYWYRQLPEEGLKFMVYLQKENIIDESGMPKERFSAEFPKEGPSILRIQQVVRGDSAAYFCASSGDTGSTEAFFGQGTRLTVV.